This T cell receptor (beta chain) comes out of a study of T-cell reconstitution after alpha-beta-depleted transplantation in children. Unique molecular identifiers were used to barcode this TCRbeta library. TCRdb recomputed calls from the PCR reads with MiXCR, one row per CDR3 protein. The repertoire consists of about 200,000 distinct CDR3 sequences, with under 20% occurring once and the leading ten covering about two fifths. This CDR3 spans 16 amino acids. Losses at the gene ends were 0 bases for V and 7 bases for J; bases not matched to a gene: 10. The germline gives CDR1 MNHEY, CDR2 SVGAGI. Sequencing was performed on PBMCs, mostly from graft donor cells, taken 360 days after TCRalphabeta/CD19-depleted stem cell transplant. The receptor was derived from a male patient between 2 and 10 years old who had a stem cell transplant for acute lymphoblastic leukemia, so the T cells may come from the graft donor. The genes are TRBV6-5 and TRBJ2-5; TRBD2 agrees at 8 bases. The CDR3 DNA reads TGTGCCAGCAGTTACTCGTTAGGGACTAGTGATTGGACCCAGTACTTC. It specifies CASSYSLGTSDWTQYF.